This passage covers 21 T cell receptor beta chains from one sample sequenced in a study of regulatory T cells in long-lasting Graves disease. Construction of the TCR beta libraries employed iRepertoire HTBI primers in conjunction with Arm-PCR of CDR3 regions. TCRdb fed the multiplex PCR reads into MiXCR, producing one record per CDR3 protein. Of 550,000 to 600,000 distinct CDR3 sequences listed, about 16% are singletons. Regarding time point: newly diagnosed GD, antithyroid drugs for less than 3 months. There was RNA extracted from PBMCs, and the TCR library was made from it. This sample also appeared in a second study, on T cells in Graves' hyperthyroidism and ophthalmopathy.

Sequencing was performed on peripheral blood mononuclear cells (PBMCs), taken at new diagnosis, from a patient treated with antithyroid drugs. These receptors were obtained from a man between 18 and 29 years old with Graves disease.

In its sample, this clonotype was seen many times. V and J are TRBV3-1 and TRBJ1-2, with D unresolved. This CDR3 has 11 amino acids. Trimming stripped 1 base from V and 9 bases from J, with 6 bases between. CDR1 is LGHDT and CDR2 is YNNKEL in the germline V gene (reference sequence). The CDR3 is CASSQGGSYTF. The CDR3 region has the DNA TGTGCCAGCAGCCAAGGGGGAAGCTACACCTTC.

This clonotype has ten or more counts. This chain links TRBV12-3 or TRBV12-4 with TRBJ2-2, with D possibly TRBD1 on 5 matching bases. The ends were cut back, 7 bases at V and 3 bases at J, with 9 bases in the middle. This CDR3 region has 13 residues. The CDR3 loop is CASTPGYTGELFF. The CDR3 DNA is TGTGCCAGCACCCCAGGGTACACCGGGGAGCTGTTTTTT.

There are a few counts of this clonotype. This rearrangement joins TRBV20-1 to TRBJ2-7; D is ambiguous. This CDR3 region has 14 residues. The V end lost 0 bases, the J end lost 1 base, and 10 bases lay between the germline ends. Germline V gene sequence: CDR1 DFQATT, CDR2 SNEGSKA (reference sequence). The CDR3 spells CSARDLVQSYEQYF. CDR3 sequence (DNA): TGCAGTGCTAGAGATCTGGTTCAGTCCTACGAGCAGTACTTC.

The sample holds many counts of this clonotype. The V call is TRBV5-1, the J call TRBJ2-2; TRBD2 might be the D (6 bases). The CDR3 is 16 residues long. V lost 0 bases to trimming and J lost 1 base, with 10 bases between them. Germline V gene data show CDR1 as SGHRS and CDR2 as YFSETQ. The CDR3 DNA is TGCGCCAGCAGCTTGGGCGGGCGGGAGAACACCGGGGAGCTGTTTTTT. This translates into CASSLGGRENTGELFF.

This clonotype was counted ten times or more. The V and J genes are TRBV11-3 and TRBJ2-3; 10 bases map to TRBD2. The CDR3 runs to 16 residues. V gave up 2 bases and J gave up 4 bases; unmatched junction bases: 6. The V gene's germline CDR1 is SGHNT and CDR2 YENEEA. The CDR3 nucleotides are TGTGCCAGCAGCTTACGGGGGCTAGCGGGAGCAGATACGCAGTATTTT. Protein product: CASSLRGLAGADTQYF.

The CDR3 sequence: CASTHEGARGYTF. For the CDR3, the DNA is TGTGCCAGCACCCATGAGGGGGCTCGTGGCTACACCTTC. V and J are TRBV6-1 and TRBJ1-2; 7 nucleotides line up with TRBD1. The CDR3 covers 13 residues. Germline trimming cut 7 bases from V and 7 bases from J; bases unmatched to any gene: 9. CDR1 and CDR2 (germline): MNHNS, SASEGT.

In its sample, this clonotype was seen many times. Here the CDR3 DNA reads TGTGCCAGCAGCCAAGGGGGCCCCATGAACACTGAAGCTTTCTTT. Translated: CASSQGGPMNTEAFF. The genes are TRBV27 and TRBJ1-1, with 7 bases matching TRBD1. The CDR3 contains 15 residues. Unmatched junction bases numbered 7, after V lost 6 bases and J lost 0 bases. In germline, CDR1 is MNHEY, CDR2 SMNVEV (reference sequence).

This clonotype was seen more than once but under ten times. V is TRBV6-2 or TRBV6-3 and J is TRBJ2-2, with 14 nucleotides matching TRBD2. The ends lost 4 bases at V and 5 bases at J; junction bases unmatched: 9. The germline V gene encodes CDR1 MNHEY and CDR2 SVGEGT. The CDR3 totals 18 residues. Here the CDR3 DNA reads TGTGCCAGCAGTTCCCCGGGACTAGCGGGAGCACGTACCGGGGAGCTGTTTTTT. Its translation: CASSSPGLAGARTGELFF.

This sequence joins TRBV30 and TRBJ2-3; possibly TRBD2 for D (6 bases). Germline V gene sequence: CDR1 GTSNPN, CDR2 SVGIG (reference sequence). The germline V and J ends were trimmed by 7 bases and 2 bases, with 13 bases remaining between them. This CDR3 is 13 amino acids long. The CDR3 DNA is TGTGCCTCGGTCGGGGGATCCACAGATACGCAGTATTTT. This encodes CASVGGSTDTQYF.

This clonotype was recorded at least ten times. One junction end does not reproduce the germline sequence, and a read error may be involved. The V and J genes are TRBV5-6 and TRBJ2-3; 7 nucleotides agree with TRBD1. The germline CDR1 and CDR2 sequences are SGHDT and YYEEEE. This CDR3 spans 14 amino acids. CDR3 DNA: TGTGCCAGCAGTTTGGACAGGACGACAGATACGCAGTATTTT. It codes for CASSLDRTTDTQYF.

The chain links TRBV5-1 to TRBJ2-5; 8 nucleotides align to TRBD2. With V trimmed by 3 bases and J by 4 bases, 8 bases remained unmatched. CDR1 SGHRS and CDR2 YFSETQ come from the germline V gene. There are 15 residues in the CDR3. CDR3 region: CASSSVTSVGETQYF. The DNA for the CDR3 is TGCGCCAGCAGCTCCGTGACTAGCGTGGGAGAGACCCAGTACTTC.

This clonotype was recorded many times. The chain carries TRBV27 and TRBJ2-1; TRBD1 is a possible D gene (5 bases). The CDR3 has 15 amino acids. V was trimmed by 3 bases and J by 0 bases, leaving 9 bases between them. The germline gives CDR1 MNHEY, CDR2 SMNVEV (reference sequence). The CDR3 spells CASSFSGHSYNEQFF. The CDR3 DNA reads TGTGCCAGCAGTTTTTCCGGACACTCCTACAATGAGCAGTTCTTC.

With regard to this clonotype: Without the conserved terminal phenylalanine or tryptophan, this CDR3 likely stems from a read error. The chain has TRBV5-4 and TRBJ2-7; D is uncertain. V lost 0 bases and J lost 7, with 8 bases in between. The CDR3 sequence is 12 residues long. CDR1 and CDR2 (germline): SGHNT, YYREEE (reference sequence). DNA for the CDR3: TGTGCCAGCAGCTTGGATGGACGAGAGCAGTACCTC. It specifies CASSLDGREQYL.

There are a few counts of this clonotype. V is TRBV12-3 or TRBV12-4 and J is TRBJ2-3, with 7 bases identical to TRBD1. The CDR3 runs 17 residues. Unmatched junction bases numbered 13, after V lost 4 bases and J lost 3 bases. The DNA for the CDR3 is TGTGCCAGCAGTTCTTGGGAAAGACAGGGAGTAACAGATACGCAGTATTTT. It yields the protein CASSSWERQGVTDTQYF.

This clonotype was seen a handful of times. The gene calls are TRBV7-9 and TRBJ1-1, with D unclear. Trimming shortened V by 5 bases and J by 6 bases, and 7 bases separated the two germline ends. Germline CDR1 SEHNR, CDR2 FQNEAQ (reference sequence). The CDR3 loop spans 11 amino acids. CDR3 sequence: CASSPKSEAFF. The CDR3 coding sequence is TGTGCCAGCAGCCCAAAGTCTGAAGCTTTCTTT. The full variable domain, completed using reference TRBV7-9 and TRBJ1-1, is DTGVSQNPRHKITKRGQNVTFRCDPISEHNRLYWYRQTLGQGPEFLTYFQNEAQLEKSRLLSDRFSAERPKGSFSTLEIQRTEQGDSAMYLCASSPKSEAFFGQGTRLTVV.

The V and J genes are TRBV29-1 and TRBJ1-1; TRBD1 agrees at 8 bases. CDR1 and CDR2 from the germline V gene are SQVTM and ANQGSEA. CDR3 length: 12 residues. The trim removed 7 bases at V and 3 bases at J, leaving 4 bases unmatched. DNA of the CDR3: TGCAGCGCCGGACAGGGCCACACTGAAGCTTTCTTT. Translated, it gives CSAGQGHTEAFF.

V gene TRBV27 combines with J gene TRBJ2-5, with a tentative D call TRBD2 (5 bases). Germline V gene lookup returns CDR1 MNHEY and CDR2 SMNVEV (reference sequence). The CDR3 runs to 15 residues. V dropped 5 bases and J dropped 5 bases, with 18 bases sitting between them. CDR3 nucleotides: TGTGCCAGCAGTCCCGGGGTTATTGTCGGGGAGACCCAGTACTTC. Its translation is CASSPGVIVGETQYF.

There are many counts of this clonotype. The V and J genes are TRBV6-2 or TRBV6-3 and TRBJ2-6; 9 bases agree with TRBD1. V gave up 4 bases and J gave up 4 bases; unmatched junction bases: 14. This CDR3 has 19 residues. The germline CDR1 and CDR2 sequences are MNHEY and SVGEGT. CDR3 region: CASSWTGTGSMVGANVLTF. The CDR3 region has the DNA TGTGCCAGCAGTTGGACCGGGACAGGGAGTATGGTGGGGGCCAACGTCCTGACTTTC.

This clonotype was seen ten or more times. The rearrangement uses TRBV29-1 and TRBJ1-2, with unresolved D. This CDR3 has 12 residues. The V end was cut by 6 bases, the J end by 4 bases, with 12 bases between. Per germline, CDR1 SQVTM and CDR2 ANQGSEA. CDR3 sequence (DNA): TGCAGCGTGCCGTTCGGCGCCTATGGCTACACCTTC. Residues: CSVPFGAYGYTF. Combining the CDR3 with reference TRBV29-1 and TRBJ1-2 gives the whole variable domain SAVISQKPSRDICQRGTSLTIQCQVDSQVTMMFWYRQQPGQSLTLIATANQGSEATYESGFVIDKFPISRPNLTFSTLTVSNMSPEDSSIYLCSVPFGAYGYTFGSGTRLTVV.

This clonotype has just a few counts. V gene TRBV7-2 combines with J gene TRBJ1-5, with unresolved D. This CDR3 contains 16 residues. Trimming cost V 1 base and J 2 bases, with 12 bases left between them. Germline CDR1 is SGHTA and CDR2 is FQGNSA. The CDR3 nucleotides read TGTGCCAGCAGCTTAGAGCCCCCCGGACGCAATCAGCCCCAGCATTTT. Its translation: CASSLEPPGRNQPQHF.

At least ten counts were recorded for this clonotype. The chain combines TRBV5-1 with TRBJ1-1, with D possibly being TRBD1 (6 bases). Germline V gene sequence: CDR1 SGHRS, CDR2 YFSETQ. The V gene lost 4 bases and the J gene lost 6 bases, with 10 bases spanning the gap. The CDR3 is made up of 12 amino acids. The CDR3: CASSQGGPEAFF. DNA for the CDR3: TGCGCCAGCAGCCAAGGGGGTCCTGAAGCTTTCTTT.